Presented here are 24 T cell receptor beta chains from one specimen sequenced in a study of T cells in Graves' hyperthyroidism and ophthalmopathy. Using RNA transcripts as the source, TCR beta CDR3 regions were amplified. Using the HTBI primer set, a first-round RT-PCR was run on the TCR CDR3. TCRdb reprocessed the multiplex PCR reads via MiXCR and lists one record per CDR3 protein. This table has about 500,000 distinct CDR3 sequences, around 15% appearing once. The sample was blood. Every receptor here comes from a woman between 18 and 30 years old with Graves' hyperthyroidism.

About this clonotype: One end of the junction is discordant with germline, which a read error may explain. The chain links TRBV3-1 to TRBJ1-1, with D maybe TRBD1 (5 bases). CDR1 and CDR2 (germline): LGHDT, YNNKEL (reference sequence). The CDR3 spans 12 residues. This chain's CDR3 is CANSPRGTEAFF. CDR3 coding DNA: TGTGCCAACAGCCCCCGGGGGACTGAAGCTTTCTTT.

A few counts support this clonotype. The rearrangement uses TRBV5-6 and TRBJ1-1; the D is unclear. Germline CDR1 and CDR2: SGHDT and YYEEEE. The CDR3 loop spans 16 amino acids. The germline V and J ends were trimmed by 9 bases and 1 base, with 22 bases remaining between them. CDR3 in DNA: TGTGCCACCAAGAGGGCCTATCGGGATCAGAACACTGAAGCTTTCTTT. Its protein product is CATKRAYRDQNTEAFF.

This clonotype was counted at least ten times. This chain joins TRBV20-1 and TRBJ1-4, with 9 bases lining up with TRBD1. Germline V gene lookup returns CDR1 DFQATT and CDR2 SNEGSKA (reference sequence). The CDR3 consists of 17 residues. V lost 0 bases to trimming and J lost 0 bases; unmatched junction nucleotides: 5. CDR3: CSAREDRGPATNEKLFF. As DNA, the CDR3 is TGCAGTGCTAGAGAGGACAGGGGACCTGCAACTAATGAAAAACTGTTTTTT.

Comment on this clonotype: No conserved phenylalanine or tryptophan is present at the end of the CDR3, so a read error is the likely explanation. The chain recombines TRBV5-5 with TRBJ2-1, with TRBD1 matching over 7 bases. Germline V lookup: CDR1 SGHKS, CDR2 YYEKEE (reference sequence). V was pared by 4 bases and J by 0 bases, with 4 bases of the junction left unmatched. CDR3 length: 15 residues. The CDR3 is CASSQTGSSYNEQFS. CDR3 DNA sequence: TGTGCCAGCAGCCAGACAGGGAGCTCCTACAATGAGCAGTTCTCC.

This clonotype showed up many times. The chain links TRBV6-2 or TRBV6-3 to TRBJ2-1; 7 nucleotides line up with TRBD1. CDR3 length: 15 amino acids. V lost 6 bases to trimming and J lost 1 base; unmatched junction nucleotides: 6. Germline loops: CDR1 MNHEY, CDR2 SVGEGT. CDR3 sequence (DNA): TGTGCCAGCAGCCAGGACAGGAGGTCCTACAATGAGCAGTTCTTC. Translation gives CASSQDRRSYNEQFF.

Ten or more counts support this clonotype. CDR3 nucleotide sequence: TGTGCCAGTCATTGGACGGGGAACACTGAAGCTTTCTTT. Its protein is CASHWTGNTEAFF. The gene calls are TRBV19 and TRBJ1-1, with D uncertain. Germline CDR1 is LNHDA and CDR2 is SQIVND (reference sequence). The CDR3 is 13 residues long. Between the trimmed V and J ends, which lost 8 bases and 1 base, there was a span of 11 bases.

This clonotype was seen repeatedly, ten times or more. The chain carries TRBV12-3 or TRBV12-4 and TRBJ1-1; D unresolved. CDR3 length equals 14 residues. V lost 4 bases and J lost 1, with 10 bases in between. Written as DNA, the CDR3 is TGTGCCAGCAGTTCAATCAGTTGGAACACTGAAGCTTTCTTT. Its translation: CASSSISWNTEAFF.

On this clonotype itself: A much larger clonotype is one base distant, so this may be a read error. CDR3: CACSKPGRAGTEAFF. Written as DNA, the CDR3 is TGTGCCTGCAGCAAGCCGGGACGGGCTGGCACTGAAGCTTTCTTT. V and J are TRBV11-2 and TRBJ1-1; tentatively, D is TRBD1 (5 bases). The CDR3 totals 15 residues. Germline CDR1 and CDR2: SGHAT and FQNNGV.

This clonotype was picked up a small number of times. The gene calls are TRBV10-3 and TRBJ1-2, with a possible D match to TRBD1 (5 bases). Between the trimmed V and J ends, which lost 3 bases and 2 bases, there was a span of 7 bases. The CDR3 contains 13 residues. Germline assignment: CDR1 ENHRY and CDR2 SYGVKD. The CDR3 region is CAISERDNYGYTF. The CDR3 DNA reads TGTGCCATCAGTGAACGGGACAACTATGGCTACACCTTC.

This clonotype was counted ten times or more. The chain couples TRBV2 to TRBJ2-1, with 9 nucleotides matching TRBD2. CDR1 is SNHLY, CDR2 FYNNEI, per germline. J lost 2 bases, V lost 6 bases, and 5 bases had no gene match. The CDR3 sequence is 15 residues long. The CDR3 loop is CASRGGGRAYNEQFF. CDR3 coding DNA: TGTGCCAGCAGGGGCGGCGGGAGGGCCTACAATGAGCAGTTCTTC.

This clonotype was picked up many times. The CDR3 DNA is TGTGCCAGCAGCTTAGGCGCTGTGCGGACGGGGAAGGGTGAGCAGTTCTTC. It yields the protein CASSLGAVRTGKGEQFF. This chain connects TRBV7-9 to TRBJ2-1, with D possibly being TRBD2 (5 bases). V was cut by 1 base and J by 9 bases, with 22 bases left in between. The length of the CDR3 is 17 residues. From germline, CDR1 is SEHNR and CDR2 FQNEAQ (reference sequence).

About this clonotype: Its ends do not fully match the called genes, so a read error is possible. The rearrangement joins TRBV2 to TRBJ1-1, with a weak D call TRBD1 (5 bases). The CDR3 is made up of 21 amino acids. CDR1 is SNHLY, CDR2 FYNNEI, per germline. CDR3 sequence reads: CASSEEVRGRGWTIVNAEAFF. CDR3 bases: TGTGCCAGCAGTGAAGAGGTCCGGGGCCGGGGGTGGACTATCGTGAACGCTGAAGCTTTCTTT.

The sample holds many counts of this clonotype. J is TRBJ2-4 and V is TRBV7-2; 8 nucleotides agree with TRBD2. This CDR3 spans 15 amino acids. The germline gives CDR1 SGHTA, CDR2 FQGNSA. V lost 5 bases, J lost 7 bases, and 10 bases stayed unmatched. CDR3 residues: CASSEPGGIRNIQYF. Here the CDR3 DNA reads TGTGCCAGCAGCGAACCGGGGGGGATCAGGAACATTCAGTACTTC.

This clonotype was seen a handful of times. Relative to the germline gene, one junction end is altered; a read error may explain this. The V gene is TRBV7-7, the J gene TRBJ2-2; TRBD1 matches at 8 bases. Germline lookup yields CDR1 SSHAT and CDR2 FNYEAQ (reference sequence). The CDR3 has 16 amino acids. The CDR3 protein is CASSLGQGAGTGELFF. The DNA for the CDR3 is TGTGCTAGCAGCTTGGGGCAGGGGGCCGGCACCGGGGAGCTGTTTTTT.

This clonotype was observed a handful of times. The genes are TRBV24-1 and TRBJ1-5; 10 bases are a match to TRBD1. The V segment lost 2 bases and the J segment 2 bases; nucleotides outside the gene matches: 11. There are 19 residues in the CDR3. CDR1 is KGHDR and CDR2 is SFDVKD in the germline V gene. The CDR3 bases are TGTGCCACCAGTGATTCCCGGGACAGGGGATTATCGGGCAATCAGCCCCAGCATTTT. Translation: CATSDSRDRGLSGNQPQHF.

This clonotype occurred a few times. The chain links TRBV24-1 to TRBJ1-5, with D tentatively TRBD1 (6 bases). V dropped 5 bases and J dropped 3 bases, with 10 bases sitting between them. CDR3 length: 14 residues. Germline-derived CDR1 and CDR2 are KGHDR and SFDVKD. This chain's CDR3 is CATSATGNNQPQHF. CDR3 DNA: TGTGCCACCAGTGCTACAGGGAACAATCAGCCCCAGCATTTT.

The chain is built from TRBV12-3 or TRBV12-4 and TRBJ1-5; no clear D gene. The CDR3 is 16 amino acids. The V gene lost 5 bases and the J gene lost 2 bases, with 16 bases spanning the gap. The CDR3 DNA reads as TGTGCCAGCAGTCCCCATACATGGCGGGGCAATCAGCCCCAGCATTTT. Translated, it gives CASSPHTWRGNQPQHF.

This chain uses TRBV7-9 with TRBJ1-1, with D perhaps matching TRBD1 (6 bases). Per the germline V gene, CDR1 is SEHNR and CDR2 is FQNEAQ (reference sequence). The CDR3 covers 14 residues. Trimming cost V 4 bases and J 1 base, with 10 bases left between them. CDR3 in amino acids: CASSWGHANTEAFF. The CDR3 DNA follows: TGTGCCAGCAGCTGGGGACATGCGAACACTGAAGCTTTCTTT.

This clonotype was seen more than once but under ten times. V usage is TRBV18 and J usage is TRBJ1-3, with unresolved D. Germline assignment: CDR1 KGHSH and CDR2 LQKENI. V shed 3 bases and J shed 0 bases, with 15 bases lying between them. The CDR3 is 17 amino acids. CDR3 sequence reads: CASSPDLIWVSGNTIYF. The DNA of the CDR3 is TGTGCCAGCTCACCCGATTTAATTTGGGTCTCTGGAAACACCATATATTTT.

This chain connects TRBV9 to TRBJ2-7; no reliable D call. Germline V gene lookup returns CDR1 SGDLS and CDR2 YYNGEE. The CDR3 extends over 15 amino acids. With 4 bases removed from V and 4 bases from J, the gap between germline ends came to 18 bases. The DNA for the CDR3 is TGTGCCAGCAGCCCAGGCCCAGGATACGGGTACGAGCAGTACTTC. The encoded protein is CASSPGPGYGYEQYF. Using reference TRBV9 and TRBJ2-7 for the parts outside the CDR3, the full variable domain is DSGVTQTPKHLITATGQRVTLRCSPRSGDLSVYWYQQSLDQGLQFLIQYYNGEERAKGNILERFSAQQFPDLHSELNLSSLELGDSALYFCASSPGPGYGYEQYFGPGTRLTVT.

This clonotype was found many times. The CDR3 is CASSYGTDSSTDTQYF. The CDR3 nucleotides read TGTGCCAGCAGTTACGGGACAGATTCTAGCACAGATACGCAGTATTTT. The genes are TRBV6-5 and TRBJ2-3, with 7 bases that match TRBD1. V gave up 2 bases and J gave up 0 bases; unmatched junction bases: 5. Germline lookup yields CDR1 MNHEY and CDR2 SVGAGI. The CDR3 has 16 residues.

The CDR3 nucleotides are TGTGCCAGCAGCTTAGGGCGCGCGGACTGGGGAAACACCATATATTTT. It specifies CASSLGRADWGNTIYF. This sequence joins TRBV7-8 and TRBJ1-3, with D unresolved. The CDR3 has 16 residues. The germline V and J ends were trimmed by 1 base and 4 bases, with 14 bases remaining between them. Germline values: CDR1 SGHVS, CDR2 FQNEAQ.

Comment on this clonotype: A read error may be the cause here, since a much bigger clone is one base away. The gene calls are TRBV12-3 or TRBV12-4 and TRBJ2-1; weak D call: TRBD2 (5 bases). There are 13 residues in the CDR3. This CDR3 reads CASSQTRGNGQFF. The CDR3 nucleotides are TGTGCCAGCAGCCAGACTCGGGGAAATGGGCAGTTCTTC.

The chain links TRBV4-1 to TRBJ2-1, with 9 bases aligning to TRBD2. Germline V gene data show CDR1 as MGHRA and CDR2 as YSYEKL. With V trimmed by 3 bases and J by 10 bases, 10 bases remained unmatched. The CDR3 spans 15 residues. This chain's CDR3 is CASSQINLAGNEQFF. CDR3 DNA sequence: TGCGCCAGCAGCCAGATTAATCTAGCGGGGAACGAGCAGTTCTTC.